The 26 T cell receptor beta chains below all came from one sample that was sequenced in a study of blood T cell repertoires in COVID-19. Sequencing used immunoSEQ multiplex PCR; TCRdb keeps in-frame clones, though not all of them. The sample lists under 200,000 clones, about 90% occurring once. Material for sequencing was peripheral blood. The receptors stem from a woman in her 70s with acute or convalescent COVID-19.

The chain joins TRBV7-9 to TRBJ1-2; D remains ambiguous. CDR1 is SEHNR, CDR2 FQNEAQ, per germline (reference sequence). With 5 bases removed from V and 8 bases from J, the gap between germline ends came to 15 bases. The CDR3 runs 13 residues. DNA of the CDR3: TGTGCCAGCAGCCTCTACTCCTTCGAGGGCTACACCTTC. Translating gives CASSLYSFEGYTF.

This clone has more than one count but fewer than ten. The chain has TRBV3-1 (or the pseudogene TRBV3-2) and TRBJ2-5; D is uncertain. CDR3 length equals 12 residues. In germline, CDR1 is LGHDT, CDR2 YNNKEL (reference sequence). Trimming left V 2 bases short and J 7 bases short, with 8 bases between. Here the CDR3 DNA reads TGTGCCAGCAGCCAATTGAGAGCGACCCAGTACTTC. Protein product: CASSQLRATQYF.

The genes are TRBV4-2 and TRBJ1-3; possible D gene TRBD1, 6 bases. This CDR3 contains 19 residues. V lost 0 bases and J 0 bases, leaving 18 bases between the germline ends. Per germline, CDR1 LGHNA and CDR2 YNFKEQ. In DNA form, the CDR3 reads TGTGCCAGCAGCCAAGAGAGGTCGCGGGGGCTATCCTCTGGAAACACCATATATTTT. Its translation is CASSQERSRGLSSGNTIYF.

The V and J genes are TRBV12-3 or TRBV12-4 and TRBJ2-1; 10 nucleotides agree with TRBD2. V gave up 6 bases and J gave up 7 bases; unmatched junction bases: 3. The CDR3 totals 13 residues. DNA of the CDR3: TGTGCCAGCAGACTAGCGGGGCCGAATGAGCAGTTCTTC. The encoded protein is CASRLAGPNEQFF.

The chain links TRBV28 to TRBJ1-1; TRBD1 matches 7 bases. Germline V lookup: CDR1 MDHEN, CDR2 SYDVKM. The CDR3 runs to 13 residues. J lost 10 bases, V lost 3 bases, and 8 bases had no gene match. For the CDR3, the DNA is TGTGCCAGCAGTTTCCCCTACAGGGGCGTAGCTTTCTTT. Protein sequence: CASSFPYRGVAFF.

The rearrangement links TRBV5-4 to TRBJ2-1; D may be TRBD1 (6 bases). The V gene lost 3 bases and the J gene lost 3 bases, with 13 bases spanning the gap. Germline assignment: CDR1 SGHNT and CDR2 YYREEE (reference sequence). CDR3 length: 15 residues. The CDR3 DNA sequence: TGTGCCAGCAGCTCCGCGACAGGCCTCTACAATGAGCAGTTCTTC. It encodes CASSSATGLYNEQFF.

For the CDR3, the DNA is TGTGCCAGCAGCCCCAACACCGGGACAGACTATGGCTACACCTTC. Translated: CASSPNTGTDYGYTF. The chain carries TRBV2 and TRBJ1-2, with TRBD1 identical over 7 bases. The CDR3 is 15 amino acids. Germline V gene lookup returns CDR1 SNHLY and CDR2 FYNNEI. V was clipped by 6 bases and J by 3 bases; unmatched bases: 10.

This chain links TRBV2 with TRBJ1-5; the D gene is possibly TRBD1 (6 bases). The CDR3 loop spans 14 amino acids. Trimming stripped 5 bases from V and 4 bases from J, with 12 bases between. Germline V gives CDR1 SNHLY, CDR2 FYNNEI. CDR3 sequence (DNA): TGTGCCAGCAGTAGCAGGGGAAGAAATCAGCCCCAGCATTTT. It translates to CASSSRGRNQPQHF.

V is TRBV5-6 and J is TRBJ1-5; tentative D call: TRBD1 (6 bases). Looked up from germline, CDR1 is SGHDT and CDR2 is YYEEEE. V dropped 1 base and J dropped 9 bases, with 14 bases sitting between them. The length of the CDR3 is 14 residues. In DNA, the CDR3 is TGTGCCAGCAGCTTGACAGGGAAGGACCGGCCCCAGCATTTT. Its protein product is CASSLTGKDRPQHF.

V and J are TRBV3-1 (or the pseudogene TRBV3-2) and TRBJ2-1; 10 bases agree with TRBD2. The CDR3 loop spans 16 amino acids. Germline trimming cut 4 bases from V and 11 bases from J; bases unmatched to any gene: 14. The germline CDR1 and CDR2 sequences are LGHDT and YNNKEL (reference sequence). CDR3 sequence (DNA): TGTGCCAGCAGCCTCATAGCGGGGGGCGGAAAAAACAAGCAGTTCTTC. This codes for CASSLIAGGGKNKQFF.

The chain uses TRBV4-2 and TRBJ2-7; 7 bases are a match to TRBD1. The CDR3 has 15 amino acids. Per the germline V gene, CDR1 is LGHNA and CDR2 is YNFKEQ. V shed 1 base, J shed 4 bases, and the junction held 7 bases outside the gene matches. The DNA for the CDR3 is TGTGCCAGCAGCCAAGGTCCGGGACAGCAGTACGAGCAGTACTTC. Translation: CASSQGPGQQYEQYF.

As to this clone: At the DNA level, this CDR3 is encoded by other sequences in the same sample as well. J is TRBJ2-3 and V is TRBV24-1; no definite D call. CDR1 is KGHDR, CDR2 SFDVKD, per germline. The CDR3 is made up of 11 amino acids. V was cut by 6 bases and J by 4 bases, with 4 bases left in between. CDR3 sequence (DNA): TGTGCCACCAGTCAATCAGATACGCAGTATTTT. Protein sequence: CATSQSDTQYF.

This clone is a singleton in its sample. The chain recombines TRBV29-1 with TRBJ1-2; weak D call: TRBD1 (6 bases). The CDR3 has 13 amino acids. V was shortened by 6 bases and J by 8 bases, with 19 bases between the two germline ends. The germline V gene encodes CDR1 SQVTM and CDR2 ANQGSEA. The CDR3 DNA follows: TGCAGCGTCGGGCAGGGGAAGGGGGAAGGCTACACCTTC. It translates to CSVGQGKGEGYTF.

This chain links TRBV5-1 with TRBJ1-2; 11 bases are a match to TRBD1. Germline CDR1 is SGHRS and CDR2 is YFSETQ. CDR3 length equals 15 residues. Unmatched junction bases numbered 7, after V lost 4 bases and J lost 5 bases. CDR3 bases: TGCGCCAGCAGCGGACAGGGGGCGGGAGGTTATGGCTACACCTTC. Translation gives CASSGQGAGGYGYTF. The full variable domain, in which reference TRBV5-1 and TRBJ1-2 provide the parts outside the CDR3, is KAGVTQTPRYLIKTRGQQVTLSCSPISGHRSVSWYQQTPGQGLQFLFEYFSETQRNKGNFPGRFSGRQFSNSRSEMNVSTLELGDSALYLCASSGQGAGGYGYTFGSGTRLTVV.

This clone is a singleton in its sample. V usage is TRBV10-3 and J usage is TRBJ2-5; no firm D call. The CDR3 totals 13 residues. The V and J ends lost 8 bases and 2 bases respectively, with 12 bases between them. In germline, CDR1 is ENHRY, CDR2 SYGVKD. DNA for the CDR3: TGTGCCATCGGGCGCCAGGTTCAAGAGACCCAGTACTTC. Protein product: CAIGRQVQETQYF.

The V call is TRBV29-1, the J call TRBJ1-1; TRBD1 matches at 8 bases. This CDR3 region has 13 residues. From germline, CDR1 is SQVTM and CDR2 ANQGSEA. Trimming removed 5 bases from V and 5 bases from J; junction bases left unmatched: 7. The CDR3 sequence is CSVRSQGATEAFF. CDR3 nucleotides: TGCAGCGTTCGTTCCCAGGGGGCGACTGAAGCTTTCTTT. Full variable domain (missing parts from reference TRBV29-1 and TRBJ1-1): SAVISQKPSRDICQRGTSLTIQCQVDSQVTMMFWYRQQPGQSLTLIATANQGSEATYESGFVIDKFPISRPNLTFSTLTVSNMSPEDSSIYLCSVRSQGATEAFFGQGTRLTVV.

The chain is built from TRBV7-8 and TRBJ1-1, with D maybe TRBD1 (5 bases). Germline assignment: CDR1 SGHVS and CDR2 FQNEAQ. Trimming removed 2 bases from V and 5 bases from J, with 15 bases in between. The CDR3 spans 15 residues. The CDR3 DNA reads TGTGCCAGCAGCTTAACCGGGATCGGGGGGACTGAAGCTTTCTTT. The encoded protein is CASSLTGIGGTEAFF.

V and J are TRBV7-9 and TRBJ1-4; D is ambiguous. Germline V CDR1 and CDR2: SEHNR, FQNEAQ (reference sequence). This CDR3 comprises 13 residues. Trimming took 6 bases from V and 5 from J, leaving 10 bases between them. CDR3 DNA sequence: TGTGCCAGCAGGCGGGCCACCAATGAAAAACTGTTTTTT. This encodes CASRRATNEKLFF.

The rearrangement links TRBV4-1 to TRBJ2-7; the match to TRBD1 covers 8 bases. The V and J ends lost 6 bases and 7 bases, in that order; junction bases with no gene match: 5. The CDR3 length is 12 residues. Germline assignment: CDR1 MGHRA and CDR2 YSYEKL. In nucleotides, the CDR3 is TGCGCCAGCAGTCGACAGGGGCGGGAGCAGTACTTC. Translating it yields CASSRQGREQYF.

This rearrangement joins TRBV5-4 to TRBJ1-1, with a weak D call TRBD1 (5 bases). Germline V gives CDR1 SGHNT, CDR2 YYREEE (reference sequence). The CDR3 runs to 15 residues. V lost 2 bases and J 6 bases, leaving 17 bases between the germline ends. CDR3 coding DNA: TGTGCCAGCAGCTTAGGAGTCAGGGAAGGCTCTGAAGCTTTCTTT. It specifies CASSLGVREGSEAFF.

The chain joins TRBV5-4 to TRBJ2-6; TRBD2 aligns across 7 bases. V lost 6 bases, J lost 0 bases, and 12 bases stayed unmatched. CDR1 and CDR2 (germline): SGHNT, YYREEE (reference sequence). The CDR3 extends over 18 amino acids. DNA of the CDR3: TGTGCCAGCACCAAACTAGCGATGGGGAGCTCTGGGGCCAACGTCCTGACTTTC. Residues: CASTKLAMGSSGANVLTF.

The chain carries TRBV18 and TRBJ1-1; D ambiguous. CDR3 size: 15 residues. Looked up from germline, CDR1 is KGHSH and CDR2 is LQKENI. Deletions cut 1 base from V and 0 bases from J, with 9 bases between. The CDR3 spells CASSPQEELNTEAFF. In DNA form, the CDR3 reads TGTGCCAGCTCACCACAGGAGGAATTGAACACTGAAGCTTTCTTT.

The CDR3 reads CASSPGGTGAGYTF. The CDR3 nucleotides are TGCGCCAGCAGCCCGGGGGGGACAGGGGCTGGCTACACCTTC. The chain links TRBV5-1 to TRBJ1-2, with TRBD1 matching 10 bases. The CDR3 consists of 14 residues. V was pared by 4 bases and J by 7 bases, with 7 bases of the junction left unmatched. The germline V gene encodes CDR1 SGHRS and CDR2 YFSETQ.

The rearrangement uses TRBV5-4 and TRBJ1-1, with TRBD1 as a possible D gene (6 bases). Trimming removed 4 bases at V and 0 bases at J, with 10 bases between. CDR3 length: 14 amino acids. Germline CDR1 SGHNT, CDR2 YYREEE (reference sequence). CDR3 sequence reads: CASSRGQLNTEAFF. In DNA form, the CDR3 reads TGTGCCAGCAGCCGAGGACAGCTGAACACTGAAGCTTTCTTT.

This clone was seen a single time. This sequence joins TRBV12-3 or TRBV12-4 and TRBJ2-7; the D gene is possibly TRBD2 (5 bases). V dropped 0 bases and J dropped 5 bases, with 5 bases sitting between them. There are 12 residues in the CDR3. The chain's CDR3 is CASSLAGNEQYF. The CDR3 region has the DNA TGTGCCAGCAGTTTAGCCGGGAACGAGCAGTACTTC.

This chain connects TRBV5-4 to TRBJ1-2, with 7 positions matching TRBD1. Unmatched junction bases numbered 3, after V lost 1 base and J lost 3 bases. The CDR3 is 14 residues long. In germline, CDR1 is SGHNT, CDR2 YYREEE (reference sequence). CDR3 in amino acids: CASSLPDRDYGYTF. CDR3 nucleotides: TGTGCCAGCAGCTTGCCCGACAGGGACTATGGCTACACCTTC.